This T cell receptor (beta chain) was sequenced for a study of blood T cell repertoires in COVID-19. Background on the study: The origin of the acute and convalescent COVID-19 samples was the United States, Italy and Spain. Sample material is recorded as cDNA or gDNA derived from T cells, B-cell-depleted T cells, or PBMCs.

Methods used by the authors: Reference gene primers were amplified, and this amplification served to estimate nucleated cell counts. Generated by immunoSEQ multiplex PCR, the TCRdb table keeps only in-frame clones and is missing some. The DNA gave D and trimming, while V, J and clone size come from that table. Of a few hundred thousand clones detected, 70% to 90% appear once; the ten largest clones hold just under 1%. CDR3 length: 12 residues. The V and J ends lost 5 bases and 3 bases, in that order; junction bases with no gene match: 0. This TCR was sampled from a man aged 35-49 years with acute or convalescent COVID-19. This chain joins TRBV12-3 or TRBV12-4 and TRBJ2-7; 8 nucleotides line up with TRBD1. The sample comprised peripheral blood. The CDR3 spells CASSGTGYEQYF. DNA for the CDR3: TGTGCCAGCAGTGGGACAGGCTACGAGCAGTACTTC.